The 11 T cell receptor beta chains below were found in one sample sequenced in a study of blood T cell repertoires in COVID-19. Profiled with immunoSEQ multiplex PCR; TCRdb holds only in-frame clones, not every one. The repertoire holds 53,000 or so clones, with approximately 90% as singletons. Source material: peripheral blood. These receptors were obtained from a human donor in a cohort sampled during active COVID-19.

The chain links TRBV5-4 to TRBJ2-3, with a possible D match to TRBD2 (7 bases). CDR1 and CDR2 (germline): SGHNT, YYREEE (reference sequence). The CDR3 is 13 amino acids. Trimming shortened V by 3 bases and J by 13 bases, and 18 bases separated the two germline ends. CDR3 in amino acids: CASSWDTGRGEYF. The CDR3 DNA sequence: TGTGCCAGCAGCTGGGACACAGGGAGGGGGGAGTATTTT. The variable domain in full, with the rest retrieved from reference TRBV5-4 and TRBJ2-3, is ETGVTQSPTHLIKTRGQQVTLRCSSQSGHNTVSWYQQALGQGPQFIFQYYREEENGRGNFPPRFSGLQFPNYSSELNVNALELDDSALYLCASSWDTGRGEYFGPGTRLTVL.

This clone has only a few counts. The rearrangement joins TRBV6-5 to TRBJ1-4, with 7 bases fitting TRBD1. Per the germline V gene, CDR1 is MNHEY and CDR2 is SVGAGI. The V segment lost 8 bases and the J segment 4 bases; nucleotides outside the gene matches: 7. This CDR3 comprises 14 residues. CDR3 coding DNA: TGTGCCAGCGCAACGGGACAGTTTAATGAAAAACTGTTTTTT. It is translated as CASATGQFNEKLFF.

The J gene is TRBJ1-2, the V gene TRBV19, with 9 bases that match TRBD1. Germline CDR1 LNHDA, CDR2 SQIVND (reference sequence). The CDR3 runs 15 residues. J gave up 7 bases and V 5 bases, and 11 bases lay outside the gene matches. The CDR3 reads CASSSMGQGSFGYTF. The CDR3 nucleotides read TGTGCCAGTAGTTCTATGGGACAGGGATCTTTTGGCTACACCTTC. Complete variable domain (other parts from reference TRBV19 and TRBJ1-2): DGGITQSPKYLFRKEGQNVTLSCEQNLNHDAMYWYRQDPGQGLRLIYYSQIVNDFQKGDIAEGYSVSREKKESFPLTVTSAQKNPTAFYLCASSSMGQGSFGYTFGSGTRLTVV.

The rearrangement joins TRBV3-1 (or the pseudogene TRBV3-2) to TRBJ2-5; D not resolved. The CDR3 totals 14 residues. Germline CDR1 reads LGHDT; CDR2 reads YNNKEL (reference sequence). V lost 1 base and J lost 5, with 11 bases in between. This CDR3 is CASSQGPEAETQYF. DNA for the CDR3: TGTGCCAGCAGCCAAGGCCCAGAGGCTGAGACCCAGTACTTC.

The V and J genes are TRBV7-8 and TRBJ2-3, with D possibly matching TRBD1 (5 bases). CDR3 length equals 15 residues. Germline V lookup: CDR1 SGHVS, CDR2 FQNEAQ. The ends were cut back, 5 bases at V and 5 bases at J, with 17 bases in the middle. CDR3: CASSTREESLDTQYF. CDR3 coding DNA: TGTGCCAGCAGCACCAGGGAAGAGAGTTTAGATACGCAGTATTTT.

This chain joins TRBV15 and TRBJ2-7; no firm D call. CDR3 size: 18 residues. The V and J ends lost 0 bases and 4 bases respectively, with 22 bases between them. CDR1 is LNHNV and CDR2 is YYDKDF in the germline V gene (reference sequence). DNA of the CDR3: TGTGCCACCAGCAGAGATCTTTTGGGTGACTTTCGACCTTACGAGCAGTACTTC. It specifies CATSRDLLGDFRPYEQYF.

The chain is built from TRBV6-6 and TRBJ1-4, with unresolved D. The CDR3 covers 14 residues. Germline lookup yields CDR1 MNHNY and CDR2 SVGAGI (reference sequence). V lost 2 bases, J lost 8 bases, and 12 bases lay in between. CDR3 sequence: CASSYTAELEKLFF. In DNA form, the CDR3 reads TGTGCCAGCAGTTACACCGCGGAGCTCGAAAAACTGTTTTTT.

The sample holds one count of this clone. V is TRBV6-5 and J is TRBJ2-3; TRBD2 might be the D (6 bases). Germline V gene lookup returns CDR1 MNHEY and CDR2 SVGAGI. Trimming cost V 5 bases and J 5 bases, with 8 bases left between them. The CDR3 consists of 12 residues. The CDR3 DNA reads as TGTGCCAGCAGTCCCGGGGGAGATACGCAGTATTTT. Translation gives CASSPGGDTQYF.

This clone appeared a few times. This chain uses TRBV7-9 with TRBJ1-2; D uncertain. CDR3 size: 15 residues. V was shortened by 4 bases and J by 0 bases, with 12 bases between the two germline ends. CDR1 and CDR2 (germline): SEHNR, FQNEAQ (reference sequence). DNA of the CDR3: TGTGCCAGCAGCTCCTCGACATTTGCTAACTATGGCTACACCTTC. It codes for CASSSSTFANYGYTF.

This chain joins TRBV19 and TRBJ2-5; TRBD2 might be the D (6 bases). The CDR3 is 13 residues long. Germline V gives CDR1 LNHDA, CDR2 SQIVND (reference sequence). The germline V and J ends were trimmed by 6 bases and 1 base, with 9 bases remaining between them. Here the CDR3 reads CASSWGVQETQYF. As DNA, the CDR3 is TGTGCCAGTAGCTGGGGGGTCCAAGAGACCCAGTACTTC.

This clone has only a few counts. The chain carries TRBV28 and TRBJ2-5; D is perhaps TRBD1 (6 bases). Trimming removed 10 bases at V and 4 bases at J, with 25 bases between. This CDR3 is built from 16 residues. Germline V gives CDR1 MDHEN, CDR2 SYDVKM. The CDR3 reads CATLDRTGKIVETQYF. In DNA form, the CDR3 reads TGTGCCACCTTGGATCGTACAGGGAAAATAGTAGAGACCCAGTACTTC. The full variable domain, rest sourced from reference TRBV28 and TRBJ2-5, is DVKVTQSSRYLVKRTGEKVFLECVQDMDHENMFWYRQDPGLGLRLIYFSYDVKMKEKGDIPEGYSVSREKKERFSLILESASTNQTSMYLCATLDRTGKIVETQYFGPGTRLLVL.